The rows below give T cell receptor beta chains drawn from one sample of a study of blood T cell repertoires in COVID-19. Assay: immunoSEQ multiplex PCR; the TCRdb copy retains only in-frame clones and omits some. The sample carries some 450,000 clones, around 90% recorded once. Sequencing was carried out using peripheral blood. These receptors came from a man between 18 and 29 years old with COVID-19, enrolled during active disease. Both conserved end residues are trimmed from each CDR3. The size of a clone is reported for some rows only, either as once, few or many, or as a class for expanded clones.

v_gene: TRBV7-9; j_gene: TRBJ2-3; abundance: NA; CDR3aa: ASSFRLAKTDTQY
v_gene: TRBV30; j_gene: TRBJ1-2; abundance: NA; CDR3aa: AWTPGAIGYT
v_gene: TRBV7-6; j_gene: TRBJ2-7; abundance: NA; CDR3aa: ASSLVSPRRDRGKYEQY
v_gene: TRBV6-5; j_gene: TRBJ2-5; abundance: NA; CDR3aa: ASTLSGGAGETQY
v_gene: TRBV7-7; j_gene: TRBJ2-5; abundance: NA; CDR3aa: ASTPEGGLTQY
v_gene: TRBV14; j_gene: TRBJ2-1; abundance: NA; CDR3aa: ASSQGFSTGNEQF
v_gene: TRBV7-5; j_gene: TRBJ2-7; abundance: NA; CDR3aa: VRSPQPRRYEQY
v_gene: TRBV7-8; j_gene: TRBJ2-7; abundance: NA; CDR3aa: ASSLAWDSLTYEQY
v_gene: TRBV5-4; j_gene: TRBJ2-3; abundance: NA; CDR3aa: ASSWGLAGGRGSTDTQY
v_gene: TRBV14; j_gene: TRBJ2-1; abundance: NA; CDR3aa: ASSQDRPSGRGVAYNEQF
v_gene: TRBV3-1/TRBV3-2; j_gene: TRBJ2-6; abundance: NA; CDR3aa: ASIGRRDREASGANVLT
v_gene: TRBV18; j_gene: TRBJ1-1; abundance: few; CDR3aa: ASRDSLDTEAF
v_gene: TRBV28; j_gene: TRBJ1-6; abundance: NA; CDR3aa: ASSPSWGRSSPLH
v_gene: TRBV10-3; j_gene: TRBJ1-1; abundance: NA; CDR3aa: AIMGQSNTEAF
v_gene: TRBV7-8; j_gene: TRBJ1-2; abundance: NA; CDR3aa: ASSSARRDGYT
v_gene: TRBV7-3; j_gene: TRBJ2-1; abundance: NA; CDR3aa: ASSKTGGNNEQF
v_gene: TRBV11-3; j_gene: TRBJ2-7; abundance: NA; CDR3aa: ASSAPQGYEQY
v_gene: TRBV2; j_gene: TRBJ2-5; abundance: NA; CDR3aa: ASGPFTGVAETQY
v_gene: TRBV27; j_gene: TRBJ2-5; abundance: NA; CDR3aa: ASRKGTAIQGTQY
v_gene: TRBV5-1; j_gene: TRBJ2-1; abundance: NA; CDR3aa: ASSTGQKIEQF
v_gene: TRBV7-8; j_gene: TRBJ1-1; abundance: NA; CDR3aa: ASSPKGDPNTEAF
v_gene: TRBV19; j_gene: TRBJ1-5; abundance: NA; CDR3aa: ASRRTGTDSNQPQH
v_gene: TRBV28; j_gene: TRBJ1-3; abundance: NA; CDR3aa: ASSPGGSSGNTIY
v_gene: TRBV13; j_gene: TRBJ2-3; abundance: NA; CDR3aa: ASSRNRANTQY
v_gene: TRBV6-6; j_gene: TRBJ2-7; abundance: NA; CDR3aa: ASSYGGQLEQY
v_gene: TRBV14; j_gene: TRBJ2-7; abundance: NA; CDR3aa: ASSLTGTRYWKQY
v_gene: TRBV2; j_gene: TRBJ1-3; abundance: NA; CDR3aa: ASSAEQLGNTIY